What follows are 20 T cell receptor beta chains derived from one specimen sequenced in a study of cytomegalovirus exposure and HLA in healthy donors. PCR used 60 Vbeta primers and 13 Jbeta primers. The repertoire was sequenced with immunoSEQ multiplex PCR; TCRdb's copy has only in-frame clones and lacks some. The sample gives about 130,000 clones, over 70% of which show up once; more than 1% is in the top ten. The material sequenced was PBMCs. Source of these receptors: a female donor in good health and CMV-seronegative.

The CDR3 loop is CASSPSRDRQPQHF. As DNA, the CDR3 is TGTGCCAGCAGCCCGTCCCGAGACAGGCAGCCCCAGCATTTT. The chain is built from TRBV7-9 and TRBJ1-5, with a tentative D call TRBD1 (6 bases). Germline V gene lookup returns CDR1 SEHNR and CDR2 FQNEAQ (reference sequence). This CDR3 region has 14 residues. V lost 5 bases and J 7 bases, leaving 15 bases between the germline ends. Full variable domain (remainder filled in from reference TRBV7-9 and TRBJ1-5): DTGVSQNPRHKITKRGQNVTFRCDPISEHNRLYWYRQTLGQGPEFLTYFQNEAQLEKSRLLSDRFSAERPKGSFSTLEIQRTEQGDSAMYLCASSPSRDRQPQHFGDGTRLSIL.

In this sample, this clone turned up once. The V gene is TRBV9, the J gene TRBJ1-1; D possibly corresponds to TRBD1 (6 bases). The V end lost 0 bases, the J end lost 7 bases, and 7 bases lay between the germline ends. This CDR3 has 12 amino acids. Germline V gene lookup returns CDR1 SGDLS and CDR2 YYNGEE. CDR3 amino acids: CASSVVGGEAFF. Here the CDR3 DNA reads TGTGCCAGCAGCGTAGTAGGGGGTGAAGCTTTCTTT.

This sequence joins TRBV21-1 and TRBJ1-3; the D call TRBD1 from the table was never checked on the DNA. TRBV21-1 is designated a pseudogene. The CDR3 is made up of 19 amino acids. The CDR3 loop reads CASSIRPRTGVRGGNTIYF. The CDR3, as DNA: TGTGCCAGCAGCATCCGGCCTCGGACAGGGGTTCGGGGGGGAAACACCATATATTTT.

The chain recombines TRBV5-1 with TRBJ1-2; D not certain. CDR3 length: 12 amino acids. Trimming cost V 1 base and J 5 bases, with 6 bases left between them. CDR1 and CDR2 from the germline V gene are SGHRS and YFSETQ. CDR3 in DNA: TGCGCCAGCAGCTTGTCGAGTTATGGCTACACCTTC. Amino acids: CASSLSSYGYTF.

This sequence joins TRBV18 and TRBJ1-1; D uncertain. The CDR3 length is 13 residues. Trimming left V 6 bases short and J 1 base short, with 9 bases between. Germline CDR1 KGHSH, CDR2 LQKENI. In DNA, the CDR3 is TGTGCCAGCTCGGAGTCGGGGAACACTGAAGCTTTCTTT. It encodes CASSESGNTEAFF. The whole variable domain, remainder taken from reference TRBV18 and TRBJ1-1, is NAGVMQNPRHLVRRRGQEARLRCSPMKGHSHVYWYRQLPEEGLKFMVYLQKENIIDESGMPKERFSAEFPKEGPSILRIQQVVRGDSAAYFCASSESGNTEAFFGQGTRLTVV.

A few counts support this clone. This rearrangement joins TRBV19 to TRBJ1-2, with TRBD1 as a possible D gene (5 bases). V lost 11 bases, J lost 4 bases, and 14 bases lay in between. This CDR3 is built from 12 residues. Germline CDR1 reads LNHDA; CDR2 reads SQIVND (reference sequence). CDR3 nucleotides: TGTGCCTCACGGCAGGGCCCCTATGGCTACACCTTC. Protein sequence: CASRQGPYGYTF.

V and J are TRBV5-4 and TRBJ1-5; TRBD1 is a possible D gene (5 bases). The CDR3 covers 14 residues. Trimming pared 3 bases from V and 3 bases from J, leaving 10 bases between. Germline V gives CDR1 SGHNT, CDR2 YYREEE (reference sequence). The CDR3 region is CASSSGTPNQPQHF. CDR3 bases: TGTGCCAGCAGCTCCGGGACTCCCAATCAGCCCCAGCATTTT.

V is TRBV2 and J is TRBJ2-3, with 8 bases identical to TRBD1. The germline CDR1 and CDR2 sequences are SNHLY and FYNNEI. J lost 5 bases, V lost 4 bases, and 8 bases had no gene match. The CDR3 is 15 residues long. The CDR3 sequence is CASSASGGWKDTQYF. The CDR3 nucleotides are TGTGCCAGCAGTGCCTCAGGGGGCTGGAAAGATACGCAGTATTTT.

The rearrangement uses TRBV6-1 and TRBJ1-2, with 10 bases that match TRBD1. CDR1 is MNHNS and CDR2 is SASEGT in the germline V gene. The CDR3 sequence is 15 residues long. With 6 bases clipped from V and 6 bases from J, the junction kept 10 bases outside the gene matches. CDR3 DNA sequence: TGTGCCAGCAGCGCCGGGACAGGGGAGGGCGATGGCTACACCTTC. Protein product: CASSAGTGEGDGYTF.

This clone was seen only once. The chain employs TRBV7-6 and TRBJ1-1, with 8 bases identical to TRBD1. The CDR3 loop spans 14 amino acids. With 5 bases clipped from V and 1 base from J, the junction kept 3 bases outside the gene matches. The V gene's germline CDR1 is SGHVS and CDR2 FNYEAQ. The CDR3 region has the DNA TGTGCCAGCAGCCCAGGACAGGGGAACACTGAAGCTTTCTTT. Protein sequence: CASSPGQGNTEAFF.

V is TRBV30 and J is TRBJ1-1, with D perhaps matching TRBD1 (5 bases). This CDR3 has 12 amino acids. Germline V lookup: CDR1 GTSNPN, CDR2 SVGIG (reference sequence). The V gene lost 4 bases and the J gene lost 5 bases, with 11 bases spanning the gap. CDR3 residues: CAWTDGGTEAFF. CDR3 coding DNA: TGTGCCTGGACCGACGGGGGGACTGAAGCTTTCTTT.

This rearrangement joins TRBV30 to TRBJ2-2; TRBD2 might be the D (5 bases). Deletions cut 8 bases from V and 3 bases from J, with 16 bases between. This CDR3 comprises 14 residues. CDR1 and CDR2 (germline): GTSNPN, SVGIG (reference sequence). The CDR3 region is CAQSRETYTGELFF. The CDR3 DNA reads TGTGCCCAATCACGGGAAACCTACACCGGGGAGCTGTTTTTT.

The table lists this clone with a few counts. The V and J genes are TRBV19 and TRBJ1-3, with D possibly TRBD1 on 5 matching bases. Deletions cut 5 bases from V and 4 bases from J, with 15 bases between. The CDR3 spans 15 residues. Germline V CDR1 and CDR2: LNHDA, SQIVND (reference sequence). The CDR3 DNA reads TGTGCCAGTAGTGCCCGGGACGGGGGAGGAAACACCATATATTTT. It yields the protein CASSARDGGGNTIYF.

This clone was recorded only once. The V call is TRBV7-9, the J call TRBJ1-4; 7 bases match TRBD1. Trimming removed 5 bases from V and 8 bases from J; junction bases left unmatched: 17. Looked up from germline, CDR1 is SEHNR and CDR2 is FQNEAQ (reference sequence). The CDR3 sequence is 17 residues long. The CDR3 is CASSAKPRPGQFEKLFF. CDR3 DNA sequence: TGTGCCAGCAGCGCCAAACCGAGGCCGGGACAGTTCGAAAAACTGTTTTTT.

The DNA of the CDR3 is TGTGCCAGCACGGGACAGGGGTCCTATGGCTACACCTTC. Amino acids: CASTGQGSYGYTF. The chain recombines TRBV25-1 with TRBJ1-2; 10 nucleotides agree with TRBD1. Per germline, CDR1 MGHDK and CDR2 SYGVNS. Trimming cost V 7 bases and J 4 bases; bases outside gene matches: 3. This CDR3 has 13 amino acids.

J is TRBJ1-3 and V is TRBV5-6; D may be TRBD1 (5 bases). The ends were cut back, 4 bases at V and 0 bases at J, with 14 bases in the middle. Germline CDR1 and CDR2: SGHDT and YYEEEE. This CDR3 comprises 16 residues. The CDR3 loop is CASSLGPLISGNTIYF. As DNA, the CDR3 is TGTGCCAGCAGCCTGGGGCCCCTGATCTCTGGAAACACCATATATTTT.

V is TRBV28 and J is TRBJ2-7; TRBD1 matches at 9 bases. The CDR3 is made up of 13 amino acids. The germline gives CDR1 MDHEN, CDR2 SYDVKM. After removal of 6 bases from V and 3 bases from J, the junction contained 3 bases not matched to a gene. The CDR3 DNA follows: TGTGCCAGCAGGGGGACAGGGTACTACGAGCAGTACTTC. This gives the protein CASRGTGYYEQYF.

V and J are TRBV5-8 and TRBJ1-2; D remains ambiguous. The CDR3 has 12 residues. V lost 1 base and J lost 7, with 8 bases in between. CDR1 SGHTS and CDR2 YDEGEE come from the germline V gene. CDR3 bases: TGTGCCAGCAGCTTGAGAGTGGTTGGCTACACCTTC. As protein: CASSLRVVGYTF. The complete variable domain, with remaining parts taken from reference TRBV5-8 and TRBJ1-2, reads EAGVTQSPTHLIKTRGQQATLRCSPISGHTSVYWYQQALGLGLQFLLWYDEGEERNRGNFPPRFSGRQFPNYSSELNVNALELEDSALYLCASSLRVVGYTFGSGTRLTVV.

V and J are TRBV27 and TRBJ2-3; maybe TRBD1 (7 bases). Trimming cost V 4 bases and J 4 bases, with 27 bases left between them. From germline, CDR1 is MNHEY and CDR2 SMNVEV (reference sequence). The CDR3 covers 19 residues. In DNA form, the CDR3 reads TGTGCCAGCAGTTGGAGCCCCCGAAGGCGGGACAGATCCCCAGATACGCAGTATTTT. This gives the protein CASSWSPRRRDRSPDTQYF.

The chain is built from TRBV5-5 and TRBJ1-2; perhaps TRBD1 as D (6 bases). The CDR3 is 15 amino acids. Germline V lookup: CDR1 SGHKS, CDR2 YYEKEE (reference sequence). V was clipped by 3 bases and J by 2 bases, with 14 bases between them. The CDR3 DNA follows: TGTGCCAGCAGCTGGGGAGGGGGGTACAACTATGGCTACACCTTC. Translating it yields CASSWGGGYNYGYTF. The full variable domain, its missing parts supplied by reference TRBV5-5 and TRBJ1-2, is DAGVTQSPTHLIKTRGQQVTLRCSPISGHKSVSWYQQVLGQGPQFIFQYYEKEERGRGNFPDRFSARQFPNYSSELNVNALLLGDSALYLCASSWGGGYNYGYTFGSGTRLTVV.